These 23 T cell receptor beta chains were sequenced from one sample in a study of T cells expressing NK-cell markers. From its re-call of the 5' RACE reads, TCRdb lists each CDR3 protein once, without DNA. The ten most abundant clones cover 7.3% of a sample with 400,000 to 450,000 distinct CDR3 sequences. The material sequenced was blood T cells: a sorted CD56 or NKG2C T cell subset, CD4+ or CD8+ T cells, or bulk PBMC T cells (not recorded which). The source of these receptors is a woman aged 18-70 years in good health.

The chain recombines TRBV28 with TRBJ2-5; TCRdb outputs TRBD1, but without DNA this stays unchecked. The CDR3 is 16 amino acids. Germline V gene lookup returns CDR1 MDHEN and CDR2 SYDVKM. CDR3 amino acids: CASSIPRGQGRETQYF.

The chain combines TRBV10-2 with TRBJ2-2; the TCRdb D gene call, TRBD1, has no DNA to confirm it. Germline V gene sequence: CDR1 WSHSY, CDR2 SAAADI. CDR3 length: 13 residues. This chain's CDR3 is CAGTGQNTGELFF.

The chain employs TRBV5-1 and TRBJ2-1; TCRdb outputs TRBD1, but without DNA this stays unchecked. Per germline, CDR1 SGHRS and CDR2 YFSETQ. The CDR3 has 15 residues. The chain's CDR3 is CASSSPGTDYNEQFF.

This chain connects TRBV3-1 to TRBJ2-2; absent DNA, TCRdb's TRBD1 call cannot be checked. CDR1 is LGHDT and CDR2 is YNNKEL in the germline V gene (reference sequence). The CDR3 spans 13 residues. The CDR3 here is CASSQVGAGELFF.

The rearrangement uses TRBV6-5 and TRBJ2-1; TCRdb lists TRBD2, though no DNA is available to test this call. This CDR3 has 17 amino acids. From germline, CDR1 is MNHEY and CDR2 SVGAGI. CDR3 loop: CASSYGGRISSYNEQFF.

The rearrangement uses TRBV7-9 and TRBJ1-1; TCRdb selects TRBD1, and the lack of DNA leaves this call unchecked. The CDR3 is made up of 14 amino acids. The V gene's germline CDR1 is SEHNR and CDR2 FQNEAQ (reference sequence). This chain's CDR3 is CASSLVLGASEAFF.

The V gene is TRBV6-1, the J gene TRBJ2-1; TCRdb outputs TRBD2, but without DNA this stays unchecked. Germline assignment: CDR1 MNHNS and CDR2 SASEGT. The CDR3 length is 14 residues. CDR3 in amino acids: CASSRLAGEKEQFF.

CDR3 sequence: CASSQCDRARDQPQHF. The rearrangement joins TRBV23-1 to TRBJ1-5. TRBV23-1 is placed among ORFs of uncertain function. The CDR3 length is 16 residues.

The chain joins TRBV29-1 to TRBJ2-1; lacking DNA, the TRBD2 call made by TCRdb goes unchecked. The CDR3 runs to 14 residues. The germline gives CDR1 SQVTM, CDR2 ANQGSEA. The CDR3 loop is CSAGGGLASDEQFF.

The rearrangement uses TRBV29-1 and TRBJ2-4. Per germline, CDR1 SQVTM and CDR2 ANQGSEA. CDR3 length equals 13 residues. This chain's CDR3 is CSVGGVPKNIQYF. Together with reference TRBV29-1 and TRBJ2-4, the CDR3 gives the full variable domain: SAVISQKPSRDICQRGTSLTIQCQVDSQVTMMFWYRQQPGQSLTLIATANQGSEATYESGFVIDKFPISRPNLTFSTLTVSNMSPEDSSIYLCSVGGVPKNIQYFGAGTRLSVL.

This chain uses TRBV7-9 with TRBJ2-3. The germline CDR1 and CDR2 sequences are SEHNR and FQNEAQ (reference sequence). CDR3 size: 15 residues. The CDR3 is CASSLILGTTDTQYF.

This chain links TRBV12-3 or TRBV12-4 with TRBJ1-1; TCRdb names TRBD1, which stays unverified in the absence of DNA. This CDR3 is 14 amino acids long. Here the CDR3 reads CASSPPGGGLEAFF.

The chain combines TRBV18 with TRBJ2-7; TCRdb outputs TRBD1, but without DNA this stays unchecked. The CDR3 has 18 amino acids. CDR1 KGHSH and CDR2 LQKENI come from the germline V gene. The CDR3 here is CASSPMSLGRDYSYEQYF.

The rearrangement links TRBV7-9 to TRBJ1-5; the D gene TCRdb calls, TRBD1, cannot be checked with no DNA. Germline V gene sequence: CDR1 SEHNR, CDR2 FQNEAQ (reference sequence). There are 14 residues in the CDR3. The CDR3 here is CASSHDSYNQPQHF.

This chain connects TRBV6-2 or TRBV6-3 to TRBJ1-2. The CDR3 is made up of 13 amino acids. CDR1 and CDR2 (germline): MNHEY, SVGEGT. The CDR3 here is CASSLSLGSGYTF.

V and J are TRBV4-3 and TRBJ2-1; the D call from TCRdb, TRBD1, cannot be confirmed without DNA. The CDR3 is 18 amino acids. The germline gives CDR1 LGHNA, CDR2 YSLEER. This CDR3 reads CASSQARDGRASYNEQFF.

V is TRBV28 and J is TRBJ2-7; the TCRdb D gene call, TRBD1, has no DNA to confirm it. This CDR3 spans 18 amino acids. Germline CDR1 reads MDHEN; CDR2 reads SYDVKM. The CDR3 spells CASSLYDRGKPDAYEQYF.

The gene calls are TRBV6-2 or TRBV6-3 and TRBJ2-1; TCRdb proposes TRBD1, but this gene call is untestable without DNA. Germline loops: CDR1 MNHEY, CDR2 SVGEGT. The CDR3 runs to 16 residues. This chain's CDR3 is CASSPGTIGSYNEQFF.

This CDR3 reads CATSRDLAGAYNEQFF. The chain carries TRBV15 and TRBJ2-1. The CDR3 spans 16 residues. Germline CDR1 is LNHNV and CDR2 is YYDKDF (reference sequence).

V usage is TRBV9 and J usage is TRBJ2-2. Germline CDR1 and CDR2: SGDLS and YYNGEE. This CDR3 is built from 11 residues. The CDR3 here is CASSTTEELFF.

The rearrangement uses TRBV12-3 or TRBV12-4 and TRBJ1-1; TCRdb picks TRBD1, but there is no DNA to check that call. The CDR3 consists of 14 residues. The CDR3 here is CASSADRANTEAFF.

This CDR3 is CSARPPRLEANVLTF. V and J are TRBV20-1 and TRBJ2-6. This CDR3 is built from 15 residues. Germline V gene data show CDR1 as DFQATT and CDR2 as SNEGSKA (reference sequence).

The chain is built from TRBV27 and TRBJ1-6; lacking DNA, the TRBD1 call made by TCRdb goes unchecked. Germline assignment: CDR1 MNHEY and CDR2 SMNVEV (reference sequence). The CDR3 spans 17 residues. CDR3 protein: CASSLHRGNSYNSPLHF.